This T cell receptor (beta chain) is from a study of radiation and T cells in renal cell carcinoma. The wider study: Nephrectomy followed 15 Gy stereotactic body radiation by 4 weeks.

Study outcomes and limitations: Pretreatment tumor biopsies were lacking, so baseline clonotypes are unknown.

Measured with immunoSEQ multiplex PCR; TCRdb has only the in-frame clones, and not every one. Among approximately 110,000 clones listed, roughly 85% were seen once. Time point defined: baseline pretreatment blood. The treatment denotes: 15 Gy SBRT to primary tumor, nephrectomy 4 weeks later. Clear cell pathology was present in this patient's renal cell carcinoma. The germline CDR1 and CDR2 sequences are MNHEY and SMNVEV (reference sequence). V dropped 8 bases and J dropped 6; count of bases not matched to a gene: 15. CDR3 length equals 17 residues. For this clone: Its antigen is still unknown.

The chain recombines TRBV27 with TRBJ2-4; 11 bases align to TRBD2. The TCR originated in a woman aged 55-75 years with renal cell carcinoma. The source was blood, collected from a patient whose treatment included radiotherapy and nephrectomy. The CDR3 sequence is CASLTLAGGGVGNIQYF. DNA of the CDR3: TGTGCCAGCCTCACCCTAGCGGGAGGCGGGGTGGGAAACATTCAGTACTTC.